This T cell receptor (beta chain) was sequenced in a study of naive and memory T cell subsets. This clonotype was recorded at least ten times. What it binds is not known. The V segment lost 0 bases and the J segment 0 bases; nucleotides outside the gene matches: 8. The CDR3 has 17 amino acids. Germline CDR1 and CDR2: SGHRS and YFSETQ. Broader study findings: Diversity fell and Gini index rose from naive through CM, EM, EMRA.

CD4 T cells were positively selected, then CD8 T cells from the CD4-negative fraction. EMRA cells were CD45RA+CD27-, and effector memory cells CD45RA-CD27-. Two oligonucleotides, mixed equimolar, formed the beta constant-region primer covering TRBC1 and TRBC2. Four rounds of PCR amplified the ligated cDNA using nested alpha and beta constant-region primers plus SP2. TCRdb analysed the UMI-ligation and nested PCR reads with MiXCR anew, one entry per CDR3 protein. The table includes around 30,000 distinct CDR3 sequences, about 18% detected once. Specimen: effector memory CD4+ T cells from blood. Subset noted: effector memory, CD45RA- CD27-. The V gene is TRBV5-1, the J gene TRBJ1-1, with 7 bases aligning to TRBD1. The receptor was isolated from a human donor in good health. The CDR3 DNA reads TGCGCCAGCAGCTTGGGTACCGGGACAGCATTGAACACTGAAGCTTTCTTT. Translating gives CASSLGTGTALNTEAFF.